These T cell receptor beta chains were read from a single sample in a study of vaccination and CD4 T cells after COVID-19. Their cognate antigens are unknown. TCRdb redid the calling of the PCR reads with MiXCR, one entry per CDR3 protein. Of about 12,000 distinct CDR3 sequences listed, roughly 44% are singletons. Sequenced input: cultured CD4+ T cells from blood. The receptor set was obtained from a human donor with COVID-19. CDR3s include the opening cysteine and the closing phenylalanine or tryptophan. D genes are given only for firm matches. Clone size is not always given. Where it is, it says once, few, many or a class for expanded clones.

V gene: TRBV28; D gene: NA; clone size: NA; J gene: TRBJ1-6; CDR3 DNA: TGTGCCAGCTGCCTTCCGGGGAGCTCCTATAATTCACCCCTCCACTTT; CDR3 protein: CASCLPGSSYNSPLHF
V gene: TRBV6-1; D gene: NA; clone size: NA; J gene: TRBJ2-2; CDR3 DNA: TGTGCCAGCACTACCGGACCTGTCACCGGGGAGCTGTTTTTT; CDR3 protein: CASTTGPVTGELFF
V gene: TRBV20-1; D gene: TRBD1; clone size: few; J gene: TRBJ1-5; CDR3 DNA: TGCAGTGCTTCCGGGACAGGGTTTGGACAGCCCCAGCATTTT; CDR3 protein: CSASGTGFGQPQHF
V gene: TRBV11-2; D gene: NA; clone size: NA; J gene: TRBJ2-1; CDR3 DNA: TGTGCCAGCAGCTTAGATGGGCGAGGGTACAATGAGCAGTTCTTC; CDR3 protein: CASSLDGRGYNEQFF
V gene: TRBV5-8; D gene: NA; clone size: NA; J gene: TRBJ1-3; CDR3 DNA: TGTGCCAGCAGCCGGGACCTCTCTGGAAACACCATATATTTT; CDR3 protein: CASSRDLSGNTIYF
V gene: TRBV6-4; D gene: TRBD1; clone size: NA; J gene: TRBJ2-1; CDR3 DNA: TGTGCCAGCAGTGACCAGGGACAGGCCGGTGAGCAGTTCTTC; CDR3 protein: CASSDQGQAGEQFF
V gene: TRBV18; D gene: NA; clone size: once; J gene: TRBJ2-7; CDR3 DNA: TGTGCCAGCTCATCAAGAGCGTCAGGTTATTCAGGTGGCGAGCAGTACTTC; CDR3 protein: CASSSRASGYSGGEQYF
V gene: TRBV7-2; D gene: TRBD1; clone size: few; J gene: TRBJ1-4; CDR3 DNA: TGTGCCAGCAGCTCCAGGGGGAACAGGGTTTCGAACGAAAAACTGTTTTTT; CDR3 protein: CASSSRGNRVSNEKLFF
V gene: TRBV20-1; D gene: NA; clone size: NA; J gene: TRBJ1-6; CDR3 DNA: TGCAGTGGCTTCGAACAGGGCAATTCACCCCTCCACTTT; CDR3 protein: CSGFEQGNSPLHF
V gene: TRBV6-5; D gene: NA; clone size: NA; J gene: TRBJ2-7; CDR3 DNA: TGTGCCAGCAGTTACAGGGGTGCATCCTACGAGCAGTACTTC; CDR3 protein: CASSYRGASYEQYF
V gene: TRBV29-1; D gene: NA; clone size: once; J gene: TRBJ2-7; CDR3 DNA: TGCAGCGTTGGTGTAGGACAATTAGACGAGCAGTACTTC; CDR3 protein: CSVGVGQLDEQYF
V gene: TRBV7-9; D gene: NA; clone size: NA; J gene: TRBJ1-6; CDR3 DNA: TGTGCCAGCAGCTTAGACTCCTCTAATTCACCCCTCCACTTT; CDR3 protein: CASSLDSSNSPLHF
V gene: TRBV11-2; D gene: TRBD2; clone size: NA; J gene: TRBJ2-2; CDR3 DNA: TGTGCCAGCAGCCATGATAGCGGGTGGGCCGGGGAGCTGTTTTTT; CDR3 protein: CASSHDSGWAGELFF
V gene: TRBV6-1; D gene: NA; clone size: once; J gene: TRBJ1-5; CDR3 DNA: TGTGCCAGCAGCGGACCCAATCAGCCCCAGCATTTT; CDR3 protein: CASSGPNQPQHF
V gene: TRBV7-2; D gene: NA; clone size: NA; J gene: TRBJ1-2; CDR3 DNA: TGTGCCAGCACCTTATCGGGGGGTGAATATGGCTACACCTTC; CDR3 protein: CASTLSGGEYGYTF
V gene: TRBV27; D gene: NA; clone size: few; J gene: TRBJ2-7; CDR3 DNA: TGTGCCAGCAGTCGCGAACAGGGGACGGGAGGCTACGAGCAGTACTTC; CDR3 protein: CASSREQGTGGYEQYF
V gene: TRBV30; D gene: NA; clone size: few; J gene: TRBJ2-2; CDR3 DNA: TGTGCCTCCCCCTATACAGGGAGAACCGGGGAGCTGTTTTTT; CDR3 protein: CASPYTGRTGELFF
V gene: TRBV5-6; D gene: NA; clone size: NA; J gene: TRBJ1-2; CDR3 DNA: TGTGCCAGCAGATCTTTGCCGACTAACTATGGCTACACCTTC; CDR3 protein: CASRSLPTNYGYTF
V gene: TRBV19; D gene: NA; clone size: NA; J gene: TRBJ2-6; CDR3 DNA: TGTGCCAGTAGTATTTTGGTAAGCTCTGGGGCCAACGTCCTGACTTTC; CDR3 protein: CASSILVSSGANVLTF
V gene: TRBV20-1; D gene: NA; clone size: few; J gene: TRBJ1-5; CDR3 DNA: TGCAGTGCTAGAGATCGAGGGAAAGGGAATCAGCCCCAGCATTTT; CDR3 protein: CSARDRGKGNQPQHF
V gene: TRBV7-2; D gene: TRBD2; clone size: few; J gene: TRBJ2-5; CDR3 DNA: TGTGCCAGCAGTGCGGGGGGGCCGGCGACCCAGTACTTC; CDR3 protein: CASSAGGPATQYF
V gene: TRBV15; D gene: NA; clone size: few; J gene: TRBJ2-5; CDR3 DNA: TGTGCCACCAGCAGAGGCCGGAAGCAGGGGGAGACCCAGTACTTC; CDR3 protein: CATSRGRKQGETQYF
V gene: TRBV28; D gene: NA; clone size: NA; J gene: TRBJ2-7; CDR3 DNA: TGTGCCAGCAGTTTGGGGACACCCATCGAGCAGTACTTC; CDR3 protein: CASSLGTPIEQYF
V gene: TRBV27; D gene: NA; clone size: NA; J gene: TRBJ1-4; CDR3 DNA: TGTGCCAGCAAACAAGTGGGGGGGCATGAAAAACTGTTTTTT; CDR3 protein: CASKQVGGHEKLFF
V gene: TRBV6-1; D gene: NA; clone size: few; J gene: TRBJ2-1; CDR3 DNA: TGTGCCAGCAGTACCGGGGAAAGATTCAATGAGCAGTTCTTC; CDR3 protein: CASSTGERFNEQFF
V gene: TRBV6-1; D gene: NA; clone size: NA; J gene: TRBJ2-3; CDR3 DNA: TGTGCGACAAGACAGGCAACAGATACGCAGTATTTT; CDR3 protein: CATRQATDTQYF
V gene: TRBV12-5; D gene: NA; clone size: NA; J gene: TRBJ1-2; CDR3 DNA: TGTGCTAGTGGTTTGGAACAACAGGCCGGGGCCCTCTATGGCTACACCTTC; CDR3 protein: CASGLEQQAGALYGYTF
V gene: TRBV20-1; D gene: NA; clone size: few; J gene: TRBJ2-3; CDR3 DNA: TGCAGTGCCCCCCTCGAAGTGAGTCCCACAGATACGCAGTATTTT; CDR3 protein: CSAPLEVSPTDTQYF
V gene: TRBV6-2/TRBV6-3; D gene: NA; clone size: NA; J gene: TRBJ2-3; CDR3 DNA: TGTGCCAGCAGTCAGGGAGCGCGGGGGACAACTAGCACAGATACGCAGTATTTT; CDR3 protein: CASSQGARGTTSTDTQYF
V gene: TRBV11-1; D gene: NA; clone size: few; J gene: TRBJ1-1; CDR3 DNA: TGTGCCAGCAGCTTGACAGAGAACACTGAAGCTTTCTTT; CDR3 protein: CASSLTENTEAFF
V gene: TRBV7-9; D gene: NA; clone size: NA; J gene: TRBJ2-1; CDR3 DNA: TGTGCCAGCAGCTACCCCCGTTCGCGTTACAATGAGCAGTTCTTC; CDR3 protein: CASSYPRSRYNEQFF
V gene: TRBV5-1; D gene: TRBD1; clone size: NA; J gene: TRBJ2-7; CDR3 DNA: TGCGCCAGCAGCTTGGCCCCGGGACAGTCCTACGAGCAGTACTTC; CDR3 protein: CASSLAPGQSYEQYF
V gene: TRBV11-3; D gene: NA; clone size: few; J gene: TRBJ2-3; CDR3 DNA: TGTGCCAGCAGCCGAGGTGTGGGGGCCCGCACAGATACGCAGTATTTT; CDR3 protein: CASSRGVGARTDTQYF
V gene: TRBV27; D gene: NA; clone size: NA; J gene: TRBJ2-5; CDR3 DNA: TGTGCCAGCATGAGGCTTGACCAAGAGACCCAGTACTTC; CDR3 protein: CASMRLDQETQYF
V gene: TRBV18; D gene: NA; clone size: once; J gene: TRBJ1-2; CDR3 DNA: TGTGCCAGCTCGCCGGGTCAGGGCTACACCTTC; CDR3 protein: CASSPGQGYTF
V gene: TRBV19; D gene: NA; clone size: NA; J gene: TRBJ1-5; CDR3 DNA: TGTGCCAGTAGTGCCCCGCTCACGGCAGGGAGTCAGCCCCAGCATTTT; CDR3 protein: CASSAPLTAGSQPQHF
V gene: TRBV5-8; D gene: NA; clone size: once; J gene: TRBJ1-3; CDR3 DNA: TGTGCCAGCAGCCTAAGACAAAACACCATATATTTT; CDR3 protein: CASSLRQNTIYF
V gene: TRBV6-1; D gene: TRBD1; clone size: few; J gene: TRBJ1-1; CDR3 DNA: TGTGCCAGCAGTGGCCTCGGGACAGGGGTTACTGAAGCTTTCTTT; CDR3 protein: CASSGLGTGVTEAFF
V gene: TRBV29-1; D gene: NA; clone size: NA; J gene: TRBJ1-2; CDR3 DNA: TGCAGCGTCTTTTTGGGCCAGGACTCCTCAGGCTACACCTTC; CDR3 protein: CSVFLGQDSSGYTF
V gene: TRBV2; D gene: TRBD2; clone size: NA; J gene: TRBJ2-1; CDR3 DNA: TGTGCCAGCAGGGATACGGGACTAGCGGATTACAATGAGCAGTTCTTC; CDR3 protein: CASRDTGLADYNEQFF
V gene: TRBV20-1; D gene: NA; clone size: NA; J gene: TRBJ2-2; CDR3 DNA: TGCAGTGCTAGAGATCACAGATTTTCCGGGGAGCTGTTTTTT; CDR3 protein: CSARDHRFSGELFF
V gene: TRBV20-1; D gene: NA; clone size: once; J gene: TRBJ2-7; CDR3 DNA: TGCAGTGCTAGAGATCGTCACTACGAGCAGTACTTC; CDR3 protein: CSARDRHYEQYF
V gene: TRBV27; D gene: NA; clone size: NA; J gene: TRBJ2-2; CDR3 DNA: TGTGCCAGCAGTGACGGGGGCCTAGGGACCGGGGAGCTGTTTTTT; CDR3 protein: CASSDGGLGTGELFF
V gene: TRBV28; D gene: TRBD1; clone size: NA; J gene: TRBJ2-1; CDR3 DNA: TGTGCCAGCAGTTTACCGGACAGGGAGTTCTTC; CDR3 protein: CASSLPDREFF
V gene: TRBV12-3/TRBV12-4; D gene: NA; clone size: NA; J gene: TRBJ2-7; CDR3 DNA: TGTGCCAGCAGCCCGTTTCAGGGTCTCCCTCTCCTCGAGCAGTACTTC; CDR3 protein: CASSPFQGLPLLEQYF
V gene: TRBV5-5; D gene: NA; clone size: NA; J gene: TRBJ2-2; CDR3 DNA: TGTGCCAGCAGCTTGGGGGCGACCGGGGAGCTGTTTTTT; CDR3 protein: CASSLGATGELFF
V gene: TRBV11-2; D gene: TRBD2; clone size: NA; J gene: TRBJ2-5; CDR3 DNA: TGTGCCAGCAGCACCGGGACTAGCGGGGGCACCCAAGAGACCCAGTACTTC; CDR3 protein: CASSTGTSGGTQETQYF
V gene: TRBV6-1; D gene: NA; clone size: few; J gene: TRBJ2-5; CDR3 DNA: TGTGCCAGCAGATTAGCGCTTCCAGAGACCCAGTACTTC; CDR3 protein: CASRLALPETQYF
V gene: TRBV7-3; D gene: TRBD1; clone size: NA; J gene: TRBJ2-7; CDR3 DNA: TGTGCCAGCAGCCCCGGGACAGGGGGACGCTACGAGCAGTACTTC; CDR3 protein: CASSPGTGGRYEQYF
V gene: TRBV7-2; D gene: TRBD1; clone size: NA; J gene: TRBJ2-4; CDR3 DNA: TGTGCCAGCAGCTCCCTCCCTCCTCCGGGACAGGGATCCATTCAGTACTTC; CDR3 protein: CASSSLPPPGQGSIQYF
V gene: TRBV15; D gene: TRBD1; clone size: NA; J gene: TRBJ2-1; CDR3 DNA: TGTGCCACCAGCAGAGCCAGGGGGCAAGGGGGTGAGCAGTTCTTC; CDR3 protein: CATSRARGQGGEQFF
V gene: TRBV9; D gene: NA; clone size: NA; J gene: TRBJ2-7; CDR3 DNA: TGTGCCAGCAGCGACACCGGGACATCACCAACCTACGAGCAGTACTTC; CDR3 protein: CASSDTGTSPTYEQYF
V gene: TRBV6-1; D gene: NA; clone size: NA; J gene: TRBJ2-2; CDR3 DNA: TGTGCCAGCAGTGGGGAGGGGGCAGGTACCGGGGAGCTGTTTTTT; CDR3 protein: CASSGEGAGTGELFF
V gene: TRBV6-1; D gene: TRBD1; clone size: NA; J gene: TRBJ1-3; CDR3 DNA: TGTGCCAGCAGTGGACAGGGGATCTCTGGAAACACCATATATTTT; CDR3 protein: CASSGQGISGNTIYF
V gene: TRBV12-3/TRBV12-4; D gene: NA; clone size: NA; J gene: TRBJ2-7; CDR3 DNA: TGTGCCAGCAGTACCAGGTCGTGGGAGCAGTACTTC; CDR3 protein: CASSTRSWEQYF
V gene: TRBV29-1; D gene: TRBD2; clone size: NA; J gene: TRBJ2-5; CDR3 DNA: TGCAGCGCCGCCCCGACTAGCGGGGGGTGGCAAGAGACCCAGTACTTC; CDR3 protein: CSAAPTSGGWQETQYF
V gene: TRBV20-1; D gene: TRBD2; clone size: NA; J gene: TRBJ2-3; CDR3 DNA: TGCAGTGGGGCACAGCGGCTAGCGGGTAACACAGATACGCAGTATTTT; CDR3 protein: CSGAQRLAGNTDTQYF
V gene: TRBV7-8; D gene: TRBD1; clone size: few; J gene: TRBJ2-6; CDR3 DNA: TGTGCCAGCAGCTCCGGGACAGGGGCCTCTGGGGCCAACGTCCTGACTTTC; CDR3 protein: CASSSGTGASGANVLTF
V gene: TRBV12-3/TRBV12-4; D gene: NA; clone size: few; J gene: TRBJ1-5; CDR3 DNA: TGTGCCAGCAGTTCTGGTCAGCCCCAGCATTTT; CDR3 protein: CASSSGQPQHF